This T cell receptor (beta chain) is drawn from a study of identical twins. Each CDR3 protein gets one entry after TCRdb re-called the 5' RACE reads with MiXCR. The profile shows some 900,000 distinct CDR3 sequences, about 12% of them singletons. For this clonotype: The antigen remains unidentified.

Study-wide results and caveats: The study found excess low generation probability among twin-shared out-of-frame alpha sequences. Conclusions rested on cross-sectional statistics rather than following the same donors. Out-of-frame beta chain sequences displayed weaker excess sharing between twins.

The CDR3 loop spans 15 amino acids. Germline CDR1 SGHDN, CDR2 FVKESK. Deletions cut 5 bases from V and 2 bases from J, with 16 bases between. These same data were also listed under a study on yellow fever vaccine responses in identical twins.

This receptor was identified in a woman aged 18-29 years in good health. The V and J genes are TRBV14 and TRBJ2-7, with a tentative D call TRBD1 (5 bases). The sequencing sample was made of PBMCs. CDR3 protein: CASSSQADSTYEQYF. The CDR3 DNA reads TGTGCCAGCAGCTCCCAGGCCGACAGCACCTACGAGCAGTACTTC.